This TCR beta chain was found in a study of siplizumab effects on memory and regulatory T cells (dated by TCRdb to between 2018 and 2020). Regarding the complete study: The study looked at the effect of siplizumab, an anti-CD2 antibody, on alloreactive T-cell subsets in allogeneic mixed lymphocyte reactions made from human PBMCs.

This clone appeared a few times. This receptor's antigen is unknown. Base qualities are not at hand, and no much larger clone is one base apart. What the research found in general, with its limitations: No functional confirmation was obtained for the suppressive function of proliferating Tregs from siplizumab cultures. Unstimulated naive T cells appeared more diverse than memory T cells, and naive cells seemed to contribute substantially to the alloresponse. Because sequences below about 10^-5 frequency were poorly captured, only a minor fraction of alloreactive clones could be mapped to unstimulated subsets. Of the alloreactive CD4+ clones that could be mapped, the Treg-derived share averaged roughly 73% with siplizumab compared with around 25% in control reactions. The cumulative frequency of alloreactive sequences that could be traced back to unstimulated CD4+ memory T cells was significantly reduced by siplizumab. For roughly 75-96% of proliferating CD4+ or CD8+ clones, no naive or memory phenotype could be assigned.

Its CDR3 holds 15 amino acids, cysteine through phenylalanine. The CDR3 DNA has 45 bases and is translated from base 1. V is trimmed back by 6 bases and J by 2 bases, and the junction contains 2 bases that no gene match accounts for. Taken from the germline V gene, the CDR1 and CDR2 loops are MDHEN and SYDVKM. Sorted unstimulated T cells and proliferating T cells recovered from mixed lymphocyte reactions underwent TCRbeta CDR3 sequencing. Fresh whole blood from roughly 10 HLA-typed healthy donors was used to isolate PBMCs. To map where alloreactive clones came from, CD4+ non-regulatory T cells in the unstimulated state were FACS-sorted. Receptor libraries were prepared by the immunoSEQ multiplex PCR assay. About 10^5 TCR templates per sample were assayed by the deep sequencing platform. Genomic DNA extracted from sorted T cells was the material used for TCRbeta CDR3 sequencing. For the original study's pipeline: The R programming language was used for clonal analysis of the TCRbeta CDR3 data. Alloreactive CD4+ and CD8+ clones were identified by comparing unstimulated samples to CFSE-low samples taken after the reaction. Alloreactive CD4+ clones were assigned to regulatory or non-regulatory origin by matching sequences to sorted unstimulated Treg and non-Treg repertoires. The table comes from immuneACCESS by way of TCRdb, which keeps in-frame sequences with V and J called. Part of the clones is missing from these tables; in studies checked, under half for an unresolved V gene and the rest for unknown reasons. That table gives V, J and clone size, and the DNA gave D and trimming. The sample table lists fewer than 110,000 clones, 80% to 95% of them with a count of one. The top ten hold around 12% of the sample.

Recombination connected TRBV28 to TRBJ2-1, and 12 junction bases match TRBD2. The TCR was taken from a human donor in good health. Sequenced material: non-Treg CD4+ T cells sorted from blood. The cell subset or site label, as the study defines it: FACS-sorted unstimulated CD4+ non-regulatory T cells. Here the CDR3 is given as CASSRLAGAYNEQFF. The nucleotides read TGTGCCAGCAGCAGACTAGCGGGAGCCTACAATGAGCAGTTCTTC.